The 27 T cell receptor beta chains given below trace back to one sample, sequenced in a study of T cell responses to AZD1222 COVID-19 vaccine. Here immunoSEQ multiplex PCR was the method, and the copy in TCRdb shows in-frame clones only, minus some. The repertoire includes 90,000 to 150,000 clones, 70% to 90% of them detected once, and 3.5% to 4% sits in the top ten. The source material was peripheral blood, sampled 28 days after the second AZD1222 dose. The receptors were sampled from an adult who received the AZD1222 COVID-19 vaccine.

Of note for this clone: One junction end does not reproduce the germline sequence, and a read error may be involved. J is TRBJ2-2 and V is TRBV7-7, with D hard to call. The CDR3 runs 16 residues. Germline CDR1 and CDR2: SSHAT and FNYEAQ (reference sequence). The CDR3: CASSPHGELLTGELFF. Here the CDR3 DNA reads TGTGCTAGCAGCCCCCACGGTGAGCTTCTGACCGGGGAGCTGTTTTTT. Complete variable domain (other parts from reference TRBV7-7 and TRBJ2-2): GAGVSQSPRYKVTKRGQDVTLRCDPISSHATLYWYQQALGQGPEFLTYFNYEAQPDKSGLPSDRFSAERPEGSISTLTIQRTEQRDSAMYRCASSPHGELLTGELFFGEGSRLTVL.

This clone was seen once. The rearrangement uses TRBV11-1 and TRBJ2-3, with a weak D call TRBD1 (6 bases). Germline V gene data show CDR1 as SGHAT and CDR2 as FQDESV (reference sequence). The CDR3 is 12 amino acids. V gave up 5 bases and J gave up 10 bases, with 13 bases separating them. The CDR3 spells CASSRTGRSQYF. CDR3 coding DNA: TGTGCCAGCAGCCGAACAGGGCGCTCGCAGTATTTT.

The CDR3 coding sequence is TGTGCCAGCAGCTTAGGGGGGACAGGGAATTTTAATGAGCAGTTCTTC. It is translated as CASSLGGTGNFNEQFF. This sequence joins TRBV11-3 and TRBJ2-1, with 9 bases fitting TRBD1. J was trimmed by 7 bases and V by 1 base; bases with no gene match: 8. This CDR3 spans 16 amino acids. Germline CDR1 and CDR2: SGHNT and YENEEA.

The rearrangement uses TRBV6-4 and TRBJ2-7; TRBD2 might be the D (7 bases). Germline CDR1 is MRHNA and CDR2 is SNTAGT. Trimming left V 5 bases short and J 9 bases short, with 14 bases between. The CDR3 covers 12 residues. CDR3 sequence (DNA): TGTGCCAGCAGTCGGGGGGCGCAAGGGCAGTACTTC. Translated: CASSRGAQGQYF.

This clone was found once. CDR3 loop: CASSPTRVGDNEQFF. The CDR3 region has the DNA TGTGCCAGCAGCCCGACTAGGGTCGGGGACAATGAGCAGTTCTTC. The rearrangement uses TRBV6-2 or TRBV6-3 and TRBJ2-1; TRBD2 is a possible D gene (6 bases). Germline loops: CDR1 MNHEY, CDR2 SVGEGT. V was shortened by 6 bases and J by 5 bases, with 17 bases between the two germline ends. The CDR3 sequence is 15 residues long.

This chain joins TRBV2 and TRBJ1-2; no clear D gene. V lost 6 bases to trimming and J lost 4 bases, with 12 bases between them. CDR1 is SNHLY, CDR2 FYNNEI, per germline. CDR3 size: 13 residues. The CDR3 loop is CASRWEPIYGYTF. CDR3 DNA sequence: TGTGCCAGCAGGTGGGAGCCGATCTATGGCTACACCTTC.

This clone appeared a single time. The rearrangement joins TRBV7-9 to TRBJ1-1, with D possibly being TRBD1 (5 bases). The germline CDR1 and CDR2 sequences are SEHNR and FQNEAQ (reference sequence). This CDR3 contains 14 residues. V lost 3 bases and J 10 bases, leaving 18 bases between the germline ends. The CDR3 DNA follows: TGTGCCAGCAGCTTTAGGGTCCCTACTAGGGGAGCTTTCTTT. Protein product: CASSFRVPTRGAFF.

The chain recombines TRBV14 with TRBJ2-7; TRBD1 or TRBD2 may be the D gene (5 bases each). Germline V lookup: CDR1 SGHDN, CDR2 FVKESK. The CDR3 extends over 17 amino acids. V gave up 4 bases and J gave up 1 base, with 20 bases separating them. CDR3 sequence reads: CASSRWPGRDYSYEQYF. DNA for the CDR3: TGTGCCAGCAGCCGTTGGCCGGGACGCGATTATTCCTACGAGCAGTACTTC.

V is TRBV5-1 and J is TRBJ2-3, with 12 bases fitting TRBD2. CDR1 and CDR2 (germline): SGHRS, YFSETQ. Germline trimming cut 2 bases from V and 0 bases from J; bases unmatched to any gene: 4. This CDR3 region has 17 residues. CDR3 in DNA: TGCGCCAGCAGCTTTGGACTAGCGGGGTTTAGCACAGATACGCAGTATTTT. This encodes CASSFGLAGFSTDTQYF.

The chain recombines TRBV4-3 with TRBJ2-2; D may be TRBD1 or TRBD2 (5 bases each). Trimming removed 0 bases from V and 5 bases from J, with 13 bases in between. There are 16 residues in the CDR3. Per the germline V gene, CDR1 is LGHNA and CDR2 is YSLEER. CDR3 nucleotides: TGCGCCAGCAGCCAAGATATGAGGGGCAGAACCGGGGAGCTGTTTTTT. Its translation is CASSQDMRGRTGELFF.

The CDR3 spells CASSRSYEQYF. CDR3 bases: TGTGCCAGCAGCCGTTCCTACGAGCAGTACTTC. The chain combines TRBV5-8 with TRBJ2-7; no definite D call. V lost 4 bases and J 1 base, leaving 3 bases between the germline ends. CDR1 is SGHTS and CDR2 is YDEGEE in the germline V gene. This CDR3 has 11 amino acids.

CDR3 DNA sequence: TGTGCCAGCAGTTCCCGCGGCGGAATCTACGAGCAGTACTTC. Translation gives CASSSRGGIYEQYF. The chain joins TRBV6-2 or TRBV6-3 to TRBJ2-7; D gene ambiguous. The V gene lost 4 bases and the J gene lost 3 bases, with 13 bases spanning the gap. This CDR3 comprises 14 residues. CDR1 and CDR2 from the germline V gene are MNHEY and SVGEGT.

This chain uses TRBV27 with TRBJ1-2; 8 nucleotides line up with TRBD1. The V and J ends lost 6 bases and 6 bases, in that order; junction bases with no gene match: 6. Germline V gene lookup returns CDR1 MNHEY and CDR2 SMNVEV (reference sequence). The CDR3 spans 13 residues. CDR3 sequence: CASRLTGVDGYTF. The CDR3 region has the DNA TGTGCCAGCAGGTTGACAGGGGTGGATGGCTACACCTTC.

CDR3 in amino acids: CASSYGGPHTNEQFF. In DNA, the CDR3 is TGTGCCAGCAGTTACGGGGGTCCGCACACGAATGAGCAGTTCTTC. The chain recombines TRBV6-5 with TRBJ2-1, with D tentatively TRBD1 or TRBD2 (5 bases each). Trimming cost V 2 bases and J 7 bases, with 15 bases left between them. Germline V gene data show CDR1 as MNHEY and CDR2 as SVGAGI. The CDR3 contains 15 residues.

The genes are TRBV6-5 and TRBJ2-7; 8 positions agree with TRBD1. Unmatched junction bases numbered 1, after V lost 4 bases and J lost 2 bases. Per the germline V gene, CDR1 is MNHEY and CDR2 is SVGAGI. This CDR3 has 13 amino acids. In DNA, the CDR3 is TGTGCCAGCAGTTTACAGGGGGCCTACGAGCAGTACTTC. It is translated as CASSLQGAYEQYF.

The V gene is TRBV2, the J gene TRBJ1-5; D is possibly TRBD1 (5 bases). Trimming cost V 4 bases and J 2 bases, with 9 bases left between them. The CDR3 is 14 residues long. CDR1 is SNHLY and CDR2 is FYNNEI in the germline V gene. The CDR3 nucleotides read TGTGCCAGCAGTGTTACACAGGGCAATCAGCCCCAGCATTTT. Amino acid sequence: CASSVTQGNQPQHF.

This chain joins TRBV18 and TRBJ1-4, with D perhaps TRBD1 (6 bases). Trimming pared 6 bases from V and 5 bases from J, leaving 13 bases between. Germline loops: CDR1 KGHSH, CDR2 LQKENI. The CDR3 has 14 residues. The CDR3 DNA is TGTGCCAGCTCCCCCAGGGGTGGAAATGAAAAACTGTTTTTT. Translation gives CASSPRGGNEKLFF. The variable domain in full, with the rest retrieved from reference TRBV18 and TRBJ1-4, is NAGVMQNPRHLVRRRGQEARLRCSPMKGHSHVYWYRQLPEEGLKFMVYLQKENIIDESGMPKERFSAEFPKEGPSILRIQQVVRGDSAAYFCASSPRGGNEKLFFGSGTQLSVL.

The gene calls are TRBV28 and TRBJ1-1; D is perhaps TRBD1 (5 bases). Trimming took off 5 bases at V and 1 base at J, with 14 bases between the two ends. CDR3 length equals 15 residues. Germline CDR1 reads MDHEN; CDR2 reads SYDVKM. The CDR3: CASSRYGASNTEAFF. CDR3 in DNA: TGTGCCAGCAGTCGTTACGGGGCTTCGAACACTGAAGCTTTCTTT. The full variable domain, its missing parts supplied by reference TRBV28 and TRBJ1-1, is DVKVTQSSRYLVKRTGEKVFLECVQDMDHENMFWYRQDPGLGLRLIYFSYDVKMKEKGDIPEGYSVSREKKERFSLILESASTNQTSMYLCASSRYGASNTEAFFGQGTRLTVV.

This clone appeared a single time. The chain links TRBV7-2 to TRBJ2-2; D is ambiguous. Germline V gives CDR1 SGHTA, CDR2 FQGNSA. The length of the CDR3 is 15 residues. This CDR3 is CAAAPPGGNTGELFF. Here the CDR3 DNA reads TGTGCGGCAGCCCCTCCGGGTGGGAACACCGGGGAGCTGTTTTTT.

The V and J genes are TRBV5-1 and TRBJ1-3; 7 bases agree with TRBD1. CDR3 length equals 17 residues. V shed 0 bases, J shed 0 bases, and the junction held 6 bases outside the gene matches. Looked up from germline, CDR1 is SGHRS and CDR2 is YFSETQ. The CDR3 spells CASSLAGTELSGNTIYF. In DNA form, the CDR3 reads TGCGCCAGCAGCTTGGCCGGGACAGAGCTCTCTGGAAACACCATATATTTT.

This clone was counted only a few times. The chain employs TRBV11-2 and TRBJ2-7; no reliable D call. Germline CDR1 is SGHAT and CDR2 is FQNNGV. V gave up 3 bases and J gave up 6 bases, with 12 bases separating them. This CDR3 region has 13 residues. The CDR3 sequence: CASSFGPKSEQYF. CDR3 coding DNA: TGTGCCAGCAGCTTCGGGCCGAAGAGCGAGCAGTACTTC.

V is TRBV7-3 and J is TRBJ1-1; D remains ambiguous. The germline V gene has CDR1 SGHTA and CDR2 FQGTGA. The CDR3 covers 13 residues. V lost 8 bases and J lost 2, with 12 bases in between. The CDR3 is CASARSKNTEAFF. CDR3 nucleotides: TGTGCCAGCGCCCGGTCGAAAAACACTGAAGCTTTCTTT.

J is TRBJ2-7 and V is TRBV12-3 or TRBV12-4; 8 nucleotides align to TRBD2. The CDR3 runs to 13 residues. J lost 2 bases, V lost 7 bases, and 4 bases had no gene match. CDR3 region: CASNLAGTYEQYF. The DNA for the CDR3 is TGTGCCAGCAACTTAGCGGGGACCTACGAGCAGTACTTC.

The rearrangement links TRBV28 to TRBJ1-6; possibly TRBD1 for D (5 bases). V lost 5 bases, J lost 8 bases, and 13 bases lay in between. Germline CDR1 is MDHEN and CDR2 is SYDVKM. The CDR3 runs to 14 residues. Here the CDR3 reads CASSLTGDYSPLHF. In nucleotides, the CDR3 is TGTGCCAGCAGTCTAACGGGGGATTATTCACCCCTCCACTTT.

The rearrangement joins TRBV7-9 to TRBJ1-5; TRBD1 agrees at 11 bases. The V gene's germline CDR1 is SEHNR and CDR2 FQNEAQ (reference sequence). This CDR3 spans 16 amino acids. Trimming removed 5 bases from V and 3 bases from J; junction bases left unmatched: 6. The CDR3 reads CASSLGTGGPNQPQHF. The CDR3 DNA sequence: TGTGCCAGCAGCCTGGGGACAGGGGGTCCCAATCAGCCCCAGCATTTT.

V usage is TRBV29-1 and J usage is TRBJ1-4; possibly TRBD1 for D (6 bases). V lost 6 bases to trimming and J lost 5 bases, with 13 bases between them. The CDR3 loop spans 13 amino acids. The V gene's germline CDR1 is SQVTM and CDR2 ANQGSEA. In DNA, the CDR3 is TGCAGCGTCCAAAGGGGGACAAATGAAAAACTGTTTTTT. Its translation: CSVQRGTNEKLFF.

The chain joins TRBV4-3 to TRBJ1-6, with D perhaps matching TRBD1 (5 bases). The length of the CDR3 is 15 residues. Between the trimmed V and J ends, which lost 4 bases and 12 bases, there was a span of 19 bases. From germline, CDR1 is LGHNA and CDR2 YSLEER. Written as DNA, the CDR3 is TGCGCCAGCAGCCTTTTGGGGGTTCCTCTAGAACCCCTCCACTTT. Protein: CASSLLGVPLEPLHF.